The T cell receptor (beta chain) described here comes from a study of response to subunit inactivated influenza vaccine (dated by TCRdb to about 2018). With regard to the full study: The study used deep quantitative T cell receptor repertoire profiling to track responses to a trivalent subunit inactivated influenza vaccine.

As encoded in the germline V gene, CDR1 is SGHRS while CDR2 is YFSETQ. Spanning cysteine to phenylalanine, the CDR3 consists of 13 amino acids. The DNA shown is the 39-base CDR3, in frame from base 1. The trim is 4 bases for V and 5 bases for J, with a gap of 12 bases between the germline ends. Library construction relied on RT-PCR. The sequencer was an Illumina HiSeq 2500. TCRdb reprocessed the public reads (quality trimming at Q25 with fastp, clone calling with MiXCR) and kept in-frame beta chains. Each record represents a unique CDR3 protein, reported with the most common genes and DNA among its rows. Here the sample has about 570,000 distinct CDR3 sequences; about 11% occur a single time. The biggest ten clones account for about 11% of the sample. This clonotype was counted ten times or more. It has no known antigen specificity. Base qualities are not provided; no much larger clone lies one nucleotide away.

The full study reports these points: The authors proposed that each seasonal influenza vaccination may bring in only a limited number of new T cells.

Another study also made use of these data, one on T cells expressing NK-cell markers. As noted in the second study: TCR beta cDNA libraries were prepared using 5'RACE template switching, which introduced a universal primer site and unique molecular identifiers. In sorted CD3+CD56+NKG2C+, CD3+CD56+NKG2C- and CD3+CD56-NKG2C+ T-cell subsets from 8 or 9 donors, TCR beta-chain repertoires were profiled. Seven of the eight sequenced donors were HCMV-seropositive and one was HCMV-seronegative. To restrict sorting to alphabetaTCR-expressing T cells, an anti-gammadeltaTCR antibody was added in several experiments. In more than five donors, the dominant CD3+CD56+NKG2C+ clonotypes ranked among the top 10 CD8+ clonotypes, making up 1.0-7.0% of CD8+ T cells. Those dominant clonotypes were again the most abundant among CD3+CD56-NKG2C+ cells in a handful of donors, at roughly 28.3-60.1%. It remained unclear whether the expanded NKG2C-expressing T cell clones were specific for HCMV antigens. All eight donors whose samples were sequenced were randomly selected healthy volunteers, three of them men and five women. A commercial ELISA kit detecting HCMV-specific IgG in serum was used to determine HCMV serostatus. Ficoll density gradient centrifugation was used to isolate peripheral blood mononuclear cells from blood. For several donors, bulk peripheral blood T-cell repertoires were additionally sequenced from unsorted PBMC. cDNA synthesis was primed from the TCR beta constant segment, followed by two successive PCR amplification steps. The libraries were sequenced on Illumina HiSeq 2000/2500, MiSeq or NextSeq, producing 2 x 150 bp reads. MIGEC was used to demultiplex reads and group the reads by UMI, and MiTCR was used to assemble and quantify clonotypes. To exclude erroneous sequences, any TCR cDNA sequence not supported by at least two reads was discarded. Downstream repertoire analysis used the tcR package, and clonotypes were matched across fractions by CDR3 nucleotide sequence plus V segment. VDJmatch was used to annotate antigen specificity against VDJdb, with one amino acid substitution in CDR3 permitted.

Recombination joined TRBV5-1 with TRBJ2-5; a weak D assignment points to TRBD2 (5 bases agree). The receptor was isolated from a man aged 50 to 59 who received an inactivated influenza vaccine. Donor details come from another sample of the same person, matched by shared clones. This sample comprised PBMCs from blood, obtained on the day of vaccination. CDR3 loop: CASSVSGMETQYF. In nucleotide form, the sequence is TGCGCCAGCAGCGTGAGCGGCATGGAGACCCAGTACTTC.